This TCR beta chain was found in a study of cytomegalovirus exposure and HLA in healthy donors. Turning to the study itself: Drawn from HLA-typed donors, some 80 million unique TCRs were held in an early data release. Findings and limits, study-wide: In vitro work confirmed that a few CMV-associated chains recognize CMV antigens. Looking again later, the authors saw that most CMV-associated TCR beta chains seemed HLA-restricted.

V gave up 1 base and J gave up 2 bases; unmatched junction bases: 20. CDR3 length equals 21 residues. Germline-derived CDR1 and CDR2 are LNHDA and SQIVND (reference sequence). As regards this clone: Its antigen is undetermined.

PCR involved 60 Vbeta and 13 Jbeta primers. Original data processing: A follow-up analysis tallied 70 million to 80 million unique TCR beta chains, roughly 9.9 million shared. TCRdb's table, derived via immunoSEQ multiplex PCR, lists solely in-frame clones and lacks some. V and J calls and clone size are as listed in that table; D and trimming were resolved from the DNA. The sample lists approximately 130,000 clones; around 82% were seen once. The chain combines TRBV19 with TRBJ2-5; 9 bases are shared with TRBD1. This receptor was obtained from a man in his fifties or sixties in good health and CMV-seronegative. The sequencing sample was made of PBMCs. Here the CDR3 DNA reads TGTGCCAGTAGTATAGTTACTTTGACAGGGGGTTCAGCGGGGCTGCAAGAGACCCAGTACTTC. Its protein product is CASSIVTLTGGSAGLQETQYF.